What follows describes a single T cell receptor (beta chain). The antigen is unknown. The source of the sample is a study of T cell repertoires in cytomegalovirus infection. Whole-study context: Selection of CMV epitopes for the study included recently identified HLA-C-restricted and well-studied HLA-B-restricted ones. Matching HLA type and CMV infection were both indicated by public TCR beta signatures.

Whole-study results and caveats: In two of eight donors, the top clonotype was HLA-C-restricted CMV-specific.

TCRdb re-derived calls from the reads in MiXCR, one entry per CDR3 protein. The repertoire holds a few hundred thousand distinct CDR3 sequences, with about 39% as singletons. J gave up 7 bases and V 4 bases, and 2 bases lay outside the gene matches. The CDR3 is 14 residues long. The V gene's germline CDR1 is MNHEY and CDR2 SVGEGT. Specimen: cultured PBMCs, collected from culture after CMV antigen stimulation. This chain joins TRBV6-2 or TRBV6-3 and TRBJ1-6; TRBD1 matches at 9 bases. The TCR comes from a human donor in good health (CMV status not recorded). Some clones in this sample may be carry-over from other donors' samples. CDR3 bases: TGTGCCAGCAGTTGGGGACAGGGAAATTCACCCCTCCACTTT. Protein sequence: CASSWGQGNSPLHF.